A selection of T cell receptor beta chains follows, all from one sample in a study of cytomegalovirus exposure and HLA in healthy donors. The method was immunoSEQ multiplex PCR; TCRdb's version includes in-frame clones alone and lacks a portion of them. This sample carries approximately 280,000 clones, about 86% of them seen once, and the ten largest clones take about 1%. Sequenced input: PBMCs. Receptor source: a woman aged 18-30 years in good health and CMV-seronegative. Both conserved end residues are part of each CDR3. D genes are given only for firm matches. Rows give clone size only sometimes, using once, few, many, or a class for an expanded clone.

v_call	clone_size	j_call	d_call	cdr3_aa	cdr3_nt
TRBV11-1	.	TRBJ2-7	TRBD2	CASSPGGSYEQYF	TGTGCCAGCAGCCCCGGGGGGTCCTACGAGCAGTACTTC
TRBV5-4	few	TRBJ2-7	TRBD2	CASSFDLAGYNEQYF	TGTGCCAGCAGCTTCGACCTAGCGGGGTACAACGAGCAGTACTTC
TRBV27	.	TRBJ2-4	TRBD2	CASSSGTSGRNIQYF	TGTGCCAGCAGTTCCGGGACTAGCGGGAGGAACATTCAGTACTTC
TRBV11-2	.	TRBJ2-1	TRBD2	CASSSISGTSGSRQFF	TGTGCCAGCAGCTCCATATCCGGGACTAGCGGGAGTAGACAGTTCTTC
TRBV19	.	TRBJ1-5	.	CASSPDIQPQHF	TGTGCCAGTAGCCCTGACATACAGCCCCAGCATTTT
TRBV9	.	TRBJ1-4	.	CASSARQTTNEKLFF	TGTGCCAGCAGCGCTCGACAGACAACTAATGAAAAACTGTTTTTT
TRBV4-3	.	TRBJ1-4	TRBD1	CASSHTGGKLFF	TGCGCCAGCAGCCATACAGGGGGAAAACTGTTTTTT
TRBV25-1	.	TRBJ1-4	.	CASSGGTLQNEKLFF	TGTGCCAGCAGTGGGGGGACACTACAGAATGAAAAACTGTTTTTT
TRBV4-1	.	TRBJ1-2	.	CASTGTTGGNYGYTF	TGCGCCAGCACCGGAACGACGGGGGGTAACTATGGCTACACCTTC
TRBV7-8	once	TRBJ2-1	.	CASSLLGARLSLYNEQFF	TGTGCCAGCAGCTTACTAGGGGCCCGACTCAGCCTTTACAATGAGCAGTTCTTC
TRBV28	few	TRBJ1-6	TRBD1	CASSLPGTGSYNSPLHF	TGTGCCAGCAGTCTCCCCGGGACAGGGTCTTATAATTCACCCCTCCACTTT
TRBV30	.	TRBJ2-7	.	CAWSVYGPTDEQYF	TGTGCCTGGAGTGTATACGGTCCCACGGACGAGCAGTACTTC
TRBV27	.	TRBJ1-5	.	CASSSWGVGQPQHF	TGTGCCAGCAGTTCATGGGGGGTCGGTCAGCCCCAGCATTTT
TRBV18	.	TRBJ1-3	.	CASSPPLPVDGNTIYF	TGTGCCAGCTCACCCCCGCTCCCGGTAGATGGAAACACCATATATTTT
TRBV6-5	.	TRBJ2-7	.	CASEDTLYEQYF	TGTGCCAGCGAAGACACTCTCTACGAGCAGTACTTC
TRBV28	.	TRBJ2-1	TRBD1	CASTTGGSYNEQFF	TGTGCCAGCACCACAGGGGGATCCTACAATGAGCAGTTCTTC
TRBV14	.	TRBJ1-1	.	CASSVWGQGNTEAFF	TGTGCCAGCAGCGTATGGGGGCAGGGGAACACTGAAGCTTTCTTT
TRBV2	.	TRBJ2-2	TRBD2	CASRLAENTGELFF	TGTGCCAGCAGACTAGCGGAGAACACCGGGGAGCTGTTTTTT
TRBV5-1	.	TRBJ2-7	TRBD1	CASSFAGQGIPYEQYF	TGCGCCAGCAGCTTCGCCGGACAGGGAATCCCCTACGAGCAGTACTTC
TRBV9	.	TRBJ2-7	.	CASSVRGGSGTSYEQYF	TGTGCCAGCAGCGTGAGGGGGGGTAGCGGAACCTCCTACGAGCAGTACTTC
TRBV27	.	TRBJ1-5	.	CASSPDTQGNQPQHF	TGTGCCAGCAGTCCAGATACGCAGGGAAATCAGCCCCAGCATTTT
TRBV10-1	.	TRBJ1-2	TRBD1	CASSEIGGLDGTVYGYTF	TGCGCCAGCAGTGAGATCGGTGGATTGGACGGGACAGTCTATGGCTACACCTTC
TRBV7-2	.	TRBJ2-1	TRBD2	CASSLVGLAVYNEQFF	TGTGCCAGCAGCTTAGTGGGACTAGCGGTTTACAATGAGCAGTTCTTC
TRBV2	.	TRBJ1-1	TRBD1	CASSGRDRGASTEAFF	TGTGCCAGCAGTGGAAGGGACAGGGGAGCGAGTACTGAAGCTTTCTTT
TRBV6-1	.	TRBJ2-7	TRBD1	CASRPGTGVEEQYF	TGTGCCAGCAGGCCTGGGACAGGGGTTGAAGAGCAGTACTTC
TRBV2	.	TRBJ1-2	TRBD1	CASSEAGLRTGALSNYGYTF	TGTGCCAGCAGTGAAGCGGGACTTAGGACAGGAGCCCTATCTAACTATGGCTACACCTTC
TRBV5-1	once	TRBJ2-3	TRBD2	CASSSNLAGGATDTQYF	TGCGCCAGCAGCTCGAATCTAGCGGGCGGGGCCACAGATACGCAGTATTTT
TRBV5-4	few	TRBJ2-2	.	CASRTRANGELFF	TGTGCCAGCAGGACGAGGGCAAACGGGGAGCTGTTTTTT
TRBV27	.	TRBJ2-1	TRBD2	CASSLLQAGGPFLEQFF	TGTGCCAGCAGTTTATTACAAGCGGGGGGGCCTTTCCTTGAGCAGTTCTTC
TRBV5-1	.	TRBJ1-2	TRBD1	CASSVQGGATPANYGYTF	TGCGCCAGCAGCGTTCAGGGGGGCGCAACTCCAGCTAACTATGGCTACACCTTC
TRBV28	.	TRBJ2-1	TRBD1	CASTLDRVPRNEQFF	TGTGCCAGCACGCTAGACAGGGTCCCTCGGAATGAGCAGTTCTTC
TRBV9	once	TRBJ2-7	TRBD2	CASSVGAGASYEQYF	TGTGCCAGCAGCGTAGGAGCGGGAGCATCCTACGAGCAGTACTTC
TRBV5-1	.	TRBJ2-7	TRBD2	CASGKAIAGGIYEQYF	TGCGCCAGCGGAAAAGCCATAGCGGGGGGGATTTACGAGCAGTACTTC
TRBV7-6	.	TRBJ2-1	.	CASRNFGGEQFF	TGTGCCAGCAGAAATTTCGGGGGTGAGCAGTTCTTC
TRBV4-1	.	TRBJ1-5	.	CASSQQGLSNQPQHF	TGCGCCAGCAGCCAGCAGGGTCTTAGCAATCAGCCCCAGCATTTT
TRBV6-5	.	TRBJ2-7	TRBD2	CASSPTGTTTYEQYF	TGTGCCAGCAGTCCAACCGGGACTACGACCTACGAGCAGTACTTC
TRBV30	.	TRBJ1-4	TRBD1	CARTGLTNEKLFF	TGTGCCCGGACAGGATTGACTAATGAAAAACTGTTTTTT
TRBV11-2	.	TRBJ1-5	TRBD1	CASSRTGVNQPQHF	TGTGCCAGCAGCCGGACAGGGGTGAATCAGCCCCAGCATTTT
TRBV7-3	.	TRBJ2-7	.	CASSFGGSYEQYF	TGTGCCAGCAGCTTCGGGGGATCCTACGAGCAGTACTTC
TRBV30	once	TRBJ1-4	TRBD1	CACRDRGNEKLFF	TGTGCCTGCCGGGACAGGGGTAATGAAAAACTGTTTTTT
TRBV6-5	.	TRBJ2-7	.	CASSYSPNMLEQYF	TGTGCCAGCAGTTACTCCCCTAATATGCTGGAGCAGTACTTC
TRBV6-5	.	TRBJ1-1	TRBD1	CASSVGQGNAEAFF	TGTGCCAGCAGTGTTGGACAGGGGAACGCTGAAGCTTTCTTT
TRBV6-5	.	TRBJ1-3	TRBD1	CASREDRTNTIYF	TGTGCCAGCAGAGAGGACAGGACGAACACCATATATTTT
TRBV6-5	.	TRBJ2-7	TRBD2	CASSPKAGGTYEQYF	TGTGCCAGCAGTCCGAAGGCGGGAGGGACCTACGAGCAGTACTTC
TRBV27	.	TRBJ2-4	.	CASSLGSAKNIQYF	TGTGCCAGCAGCCTCGGGTCAGCCAAAAACATTCAGTACTTC
TRBV7-8	.	TRBJ2-7	TRBD1	CASSLVATGGYEQYF	TGTGCCAGCAGCTTAGTCGCTACAGGGGGCTACGAGCAGTACTTC
TRBV5-1	.	TRBJ1-1	TRBD1	CASSPTGTGFAEAFF	TGCGCCAGCAGCCCGACCGGGACAGGGTTCGCTGAAGCTTTCTTT
TRBV11-3	once	TRBJ2-2	TRBD2	CASSPLGGAGELFF	TGTGCCAGCAGCCCCCTCGGGGGGGCCGGGGAGCTGTTTTTT
TRBV13	once	TRBJ1-1	TRBD1	CASSFRTGLRTEAFF	TGTGCCAGCAGCTTCAGGACAGGGCTGAGGACTGAAGCTTTCTTT
TRBV29-1	.	TRBJ1-1	.	CSVEDPRQMNTEAFF	TGCAGCGTTGAAGATCCGCGACAGATGAACACTGAAGCTTTCTTT
TRBV11-3	.	TRBJ2-1	.	CASLLTLTGEQFF	TGTGCCAGCCTTCTGACCCTTACGGGGGAGCAGTTCTTC
TRBV6-1	.	TRBJ1-5	.	CASRTSMTGNQPQHF	TGTGCCAGCAGGACCTCGATGACAGGCAATCAGCCCCAGCATTTT